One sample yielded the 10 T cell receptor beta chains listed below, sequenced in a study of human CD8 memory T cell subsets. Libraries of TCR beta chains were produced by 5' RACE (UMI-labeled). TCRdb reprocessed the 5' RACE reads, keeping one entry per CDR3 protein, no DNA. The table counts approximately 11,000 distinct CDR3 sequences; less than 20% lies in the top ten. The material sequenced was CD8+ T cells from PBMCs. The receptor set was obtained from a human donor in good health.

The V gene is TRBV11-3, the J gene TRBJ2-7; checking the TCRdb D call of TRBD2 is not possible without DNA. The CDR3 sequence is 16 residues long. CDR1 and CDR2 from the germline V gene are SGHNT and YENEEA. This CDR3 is CASSNRDSGGPYEQYF.

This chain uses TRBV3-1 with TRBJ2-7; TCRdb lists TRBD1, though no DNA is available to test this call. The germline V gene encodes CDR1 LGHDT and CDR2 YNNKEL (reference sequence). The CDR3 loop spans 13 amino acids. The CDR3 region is CASSHGTGDVQYF.

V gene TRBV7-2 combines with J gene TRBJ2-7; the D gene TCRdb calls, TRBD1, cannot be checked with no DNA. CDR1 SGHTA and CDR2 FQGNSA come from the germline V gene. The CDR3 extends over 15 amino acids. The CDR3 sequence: CASSPSGGPSYEQYF.

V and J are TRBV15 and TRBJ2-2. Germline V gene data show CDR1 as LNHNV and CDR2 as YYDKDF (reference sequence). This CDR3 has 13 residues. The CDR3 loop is CATSPVYTGELFF.

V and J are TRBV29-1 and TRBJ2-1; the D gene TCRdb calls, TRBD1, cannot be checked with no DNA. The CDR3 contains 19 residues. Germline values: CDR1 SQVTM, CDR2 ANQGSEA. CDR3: CSVEDLGDKQGGSYNEQFF.

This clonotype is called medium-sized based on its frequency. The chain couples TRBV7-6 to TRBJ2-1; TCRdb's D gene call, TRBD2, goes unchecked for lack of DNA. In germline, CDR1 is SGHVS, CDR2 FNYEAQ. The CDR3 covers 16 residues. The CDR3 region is CASSLAPSGGANEQFF.

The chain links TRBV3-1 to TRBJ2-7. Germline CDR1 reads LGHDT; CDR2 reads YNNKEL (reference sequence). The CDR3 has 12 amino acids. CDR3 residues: CASSPSPAEQYF.

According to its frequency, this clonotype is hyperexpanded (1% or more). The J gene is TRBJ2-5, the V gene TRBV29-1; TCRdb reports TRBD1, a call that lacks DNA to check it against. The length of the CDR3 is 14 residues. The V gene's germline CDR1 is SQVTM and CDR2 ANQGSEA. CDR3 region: CSVGGPGHGETQYF.

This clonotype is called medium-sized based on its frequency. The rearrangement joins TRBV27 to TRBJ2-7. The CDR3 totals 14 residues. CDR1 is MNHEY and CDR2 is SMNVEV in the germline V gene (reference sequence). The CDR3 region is CASSLGGVAYEQYF.

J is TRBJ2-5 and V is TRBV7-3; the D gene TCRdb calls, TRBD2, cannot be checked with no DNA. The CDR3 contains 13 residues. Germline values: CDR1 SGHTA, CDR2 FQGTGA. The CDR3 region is CASSLGGLETQYF.